Presented here are 6 T cell receptor beta chains from one specimen sequenced in a study of T and B cells in COVID-19 patients. TRB was amplified from around 230-520 ng of blood genomic DNA. TRB rearrangements were amplified by multiplex PCR with BIOMED2 TRB-A/B primers. TCRdb fed the multiplex PCR reads into MiXCR, producing one record per CDR3 protein. The sample contains fewer than 15,000 distinct CDR3 sequences, 25% of which appear only once. The sequencing input was blood. The origin of the receptors is a human donor who had recovered from COVID-19.

This clonotype qualifies as medium-sized. The gene calls are TRBV7-6 and TRBJ2-2, with TRBD1 matching 12 bases. Per germline, CDR1 SGHVS and CDR2 FNYEAQ. CDR3 size: 15 residues. V lost 5 bases, J lost 7 bases, and 5 bases stayed unmatched. The CDR3, as DNA: TGTGCCAGCAGCGAGGGACAGGGGGCGCACGGGGAGCTGTTTTTT. Translating gives CASSEGQGAHGELFF.

This clonotype is medium-sized by share. This chain uses TRBV6-1 with TRBJ2-1; the match to TRBD2 covers 7 bases. The CDR3 contains 14 residues. From germline, CDR1 is MNHNS and CDR2 SASEGT. The ends lost 3 bases at V and 7 bases at J; junction bases unmatched: 6. The CDR3 protein is CASSDGWEGNEQFF. The CDR3 coding sequence is TGTGCCAGCAGTGACGGGTGGGAGGGAAATGAGCAGTTCTTC.

The chain employs TRBV21-1 and TRBJ2-7; the table's D call of TRBD1 was not tested on the DNA. TRBV21-1 corresponds to a pseudogene. This CDR3 is built from 14 residues. The CDR3 spells CASSKEGQVYEQYF. The CDR3 DNA is TGTGCCAGCAGCAAAGAGGGACAGGTCTACGAGCAGTACTTC.

This clonotype qualifies as medium-sized. This chain connects TRBV6-5 to TRBJ1-2; D is possibly TRBD1 (6 bases). V lost 4 bases, J lost 2 bases, and 14 bases lay in between. The CDR3 runs 15 residues. Germline CDR1 MNHEY, CDR2 SVGAGI. The CDR3 nucleotides are TGTGCCAGCAGTTCCCCTGAGACAGGCAACTATGGCTACACCTTC. Translation: CASSSPETGNYGYTF.

With respect to this clonotype: Since a much larger clone is just one base distant, this may be a read error. V usage is TRBV6-1 and J usage is TRBJ2-7; D might be TRBD1 (5 bases). V shed 9 bases and J shed 3 bases, with 6 bases lying between them. The V gene's germline CDR1 is MNHNS and CDR2 SASEGT. The CDR3 length is 10 residues. CDR3 in amino acids: CARQVYEQYF. The CDR3 coding sequence is TGTGCCAGACAGGTCTACGAGCAGTACTTC.

V gene TRBV5-1 combines with J gene TRBJ2-7; possible D gene TRBD2, 7 bases. Per the germline V gene, CDR1 is SGHRS and CDR2 is YFSETQ. CDR3 length: 17 amino acids. V lost 4 bases and J 3 bases, leaving 23 bases between the germline ends. CDR3: CASSQSGRGAFHYEQYF. CDR3 nucleotide sequence: TGCGCCAGCAGCCAATCTGGTCGGGGGGCCTTCCACTACGAGCAGTACTTC. Full variable domain (remainder filled in from reference TRBV5-1 and TRBJ2-7): KAGVTQTPRYLIKTRGQQVTLSCSPISGHRSVSWYQQTPGQGLQFLFEYFSETQRNKGNFPGRFSGRQFSNSRSEMNVSTLELGDSALYLCASSQSGRGAFHYEQYFGPGTRLTVT.